This T cell receptor beta chain was identified during a study of low-dose radiotherapy and immunotherapy resistance in tumors. Overall study: Fractions of 0.5 Gy went to Cohort 1 every 2 weeks, totaling 6.5 Gy.

Time point defined: after trial treatment. Treatment given: LDRT plus nivolumab, ipilimumab, low-dose cyclophosphamide and aspirin (RACIN trial). It was nivolumab, ipilimumab, aspirin, low-dose cyclophosphamide and low-dose radiotherapy that donors received. With TRAV- and TRBV-specific primers, first-strand cDNA was made, covering the alpha and beta chains. Over about 19 PCR cycles, TCRs were amplified from a constant-region primer and V-primer adapter. mRNA, once isolated, was amplified by in vitro transcription. TCRdb reprocessed the reads with MiXCR, giving one entry per CDR3 protein. Of 75,000 to 95,000 distinct CDR3 sequences in the sample, roughly 19% are singletons; the top ten hold 9.5% to 15%. This clonotype was counted at least ten times. V lost 5 bases to trimming and J lost 9 bases; unmatched junction nucleotides: 15. The CDR3 extends over 14 amino acids. Per germline, CDR1 DFQATT and CDR2 SNEGSKA (reference sequence).

The chain couples TRBV20-1 to TRBJ1-1; 7 bases fit TRBD1. The receptor was derived from a female donor with ovarian cancer. The sample consisted of PBMCs, taken after low-dose radiotherapy plus immunotherapy. CDR3 region: CSAGGWQTGEKAFF. The CDR3 DNA reads TGCAGTGCTGGGGGGTGGCAAACAGGGGAGAAAGCTTTCTTT.